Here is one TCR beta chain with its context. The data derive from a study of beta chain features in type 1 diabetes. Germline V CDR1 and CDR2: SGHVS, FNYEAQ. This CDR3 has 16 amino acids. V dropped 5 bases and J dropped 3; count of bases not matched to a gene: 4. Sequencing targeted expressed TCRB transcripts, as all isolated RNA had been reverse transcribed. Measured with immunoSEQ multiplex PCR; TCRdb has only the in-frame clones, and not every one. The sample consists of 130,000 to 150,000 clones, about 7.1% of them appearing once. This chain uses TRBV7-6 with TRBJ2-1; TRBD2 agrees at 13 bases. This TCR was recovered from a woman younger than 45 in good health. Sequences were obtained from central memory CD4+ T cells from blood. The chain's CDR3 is CASSRRTSGSYNEQFF. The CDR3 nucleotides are TGTGCCAGCAGCCGAAGGACTAGCGGGAGCTACAATGAGCAGTTCTTC. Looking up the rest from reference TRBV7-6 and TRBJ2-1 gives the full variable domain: GAGVSQSPRYKVTKRGQDVALRCDPISGHVSLYWYRQALGQGPEFLTYFNYEAQQDKSGLPNDRFSAERPEGSISTLTIQRTEQRDSAMYRCASSRRTSGSYNEQFFGPGTRLTVL.